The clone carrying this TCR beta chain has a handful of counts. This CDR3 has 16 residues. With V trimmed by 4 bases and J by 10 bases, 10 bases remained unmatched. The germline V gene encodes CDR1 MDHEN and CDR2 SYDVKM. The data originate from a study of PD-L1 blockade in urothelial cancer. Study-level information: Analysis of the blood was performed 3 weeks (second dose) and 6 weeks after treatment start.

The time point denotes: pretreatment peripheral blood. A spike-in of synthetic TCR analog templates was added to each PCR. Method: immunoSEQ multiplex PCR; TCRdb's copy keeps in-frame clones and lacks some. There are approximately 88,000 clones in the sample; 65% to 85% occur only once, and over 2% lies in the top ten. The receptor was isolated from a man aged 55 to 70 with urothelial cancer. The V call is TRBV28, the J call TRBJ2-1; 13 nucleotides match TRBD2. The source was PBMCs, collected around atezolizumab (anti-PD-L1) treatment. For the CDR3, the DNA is TGTGCCAGCAGTTCCGCCGGGACTAGCGGGACAAAGGAGCAGTTCTTC. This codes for CASSSAGTSGTKEQFF.